This paragraph reports one TCR beta chain. The CDR3 length is 15 residues. Germline loops: CDR1 KGHSH, CDR2 LQKENI. V lost 6 bases to trimming and J lost 1 base; unmatched junction nucleotides: 8. The sample comes from a study of blood T cell repertoires in COVID-19. In the original analysis: The authors estimated nucleated cell counts from reference gene primer amplification. This table comes from immunoSEQ multiplex PCR, and its TCRdb copy is limited to in-frame clones, with some not included. The DNA was the basis for D and trimming; V, J and clone size are from that table. The sample comprises a few hundred thousand clones, roughly 84% of which are singletons, and roughly 3% rests with the top ten.

The clonotype was recovered from a woman younger than 30 with acute or convalescent COVID-19. Specimen: peripheral blood. The gene calls are TRBV18 and TRBJ2-7; the match to TRBD1 covers 8 bases. CDR3 coding DNA: TGTGCCAGCTCCCTCGGGCAGGGGGCTTCCTACGAGCAGTACTTC. The encoded protein is CASSLGQGASYEQYF.